Presented here are 22 T cell receptor beta chains from one specimen sequenced in a study of T cells expressing NK-cell markers. TCRdb reprocessed the 5' RACE reads and stores each CDR3 protein as one record, lacking DNA. This sample's table reports 350,000 to 450,000 distinct CDR3 sequences. Sequencing used blood T cells: a sorted CD56 or NKG2C T cell subset, CD4+ or CD8+ T cells, or bulk PBMC T cells (not recorded which). These receptors came from a man aged 18 to 69 in good health.

The chain carries TRBV4-1 and TRBJ2-2. The CDR3 runs to 14 residues. Germline CDR1 and CDR2: MGHRA and YSYEKL. This CDR3 reads CASSLLEKPGELFF.

This chain links TRBV5-5 with TRBJ2-1; absent DNA, TCRdb's TRBD2 call cannot be checked. CDR3 length equals 15 residues. CDR1 SGHKS and CDR2 YYEKEE come from the germline V gene (reference sequence). Here the CDR3 reads CASSPTGTENNEQFF.

This chain links TRBV7-9 with TRBJ2-7; TCRdb's D gene call, TRBD1, goes unchecked for lack of DNA. CDR1 and CDR2 from the germline V gene are SEHNR and FQNEAQ (reference sequence). This CDR3 region has 15 residues. The chain's CDR3 is CASSTGTADSYEQYF.

The chain uses TRBV12-3 or TRBV12-4 and TRBJ2-4; the TCRdb D gene call, TRBD1, has no DNA to confirm it. This CDR3 contains 15 residues. This CDR3 reads CASAPRAGSEDIQYF.

The chain employs TRBV4-2 and TRBJ2-2; TCRdb reports TRBD1, a call that lacks DNA to check it against. Germline V gene lookup returns CDR1 LGHNA and CDR2 YNFKEQ. The CDR3 extends over 18 amino acids. The CDR3 protein is CASSPLTGTGIGTGELFF.

This chain uses TRBV20-1 with TRBJ2-3; TCRdb lists TRBD2, though no DNA is available to test this call. This CDR3 has 14 residues. From germline, CDR1 is DFQATT and CDR2 SNEGSKA (reference sequence). The CDR3 loop reads CSAIISGGADTQYF.

The rearrangement joins TRBV7-2 to TRBJ1-2; as DNA is missing, the TRBD1 call by TCRdb cannot be tested. Per germline, CDR1 SGHTA and CDR2 FQGNSA. The CDR3 length is 15 residues. The CDR3 reads CASSFSGTVSYGYTF.

The rearrangement joins TRBV6-1 to TRBJ1-6; the D call from TCRdb, TRBD1, cannot be confirmed without DNA. The CDR3 loop spans 14 amino acids. Germline V lookup: CDR1 MNHNS, CDR2 SASEGT. The CDR3 here is CASSEVGGNSPLHF.

The genes are TRBV18 and TRBJ2-1; without DNA, the TCRdb call of TRBD1 cannot be checked. In germline, CDR1 is KGHSH, CDR2 LQKENI. The CDR3 covers 17 residues. CDR3 sequence: CASSSNRRTGGGNEQFF.

The rearrangement uses TRBV6-1 and TRBJ2-6. The CDR3 runs to 18 residues. The germline V gene has CDR1 MNHNS and CDR2 SASEGT. CDR3 amino acids: CASSRYTGVSSGANVLTF.

The CDR3 loop is CASSFTGGVYEQYF. This rearrangement joins TRBV7-9 to TRBJ2-7; TCRdb's D call, TRBD1, is unchecked because there is no DNA. Germline V gene sequence: CDR1 SEHNR, CDR2 FQNEAQ (reference sequence). The CDR3 loop spans 14 amino acids.

V is TRBV19 and J is TRBJ2-1. The CDR3 length is 12 residues. The germline gives CDR1 LNHDA, CDR2 SQIVND (reference sequence). The CDR3 protein is CASSMMGNEQFF.

This chain links TRBV6-2 or TRBV6-3 with TRBJ2-3; the TCRdb call, TRBD1, lacks DNA for checking. Germline CDR1 reads MNHEY; CDR2 reads SVGEGT. CDR3 length equals 16 residues. The CDR3 reads CASSPFLTGNTDTQYF.

V is TRBV29-1 and J is TRBJ2-7; there is no DNA to check the TCRdb D call of TRBD1. CDR3 size: 14 residues. Germline-derived CDR1 and CDR2 are SQVTM and ANQGSEA. The chain's CDR3 is CSVDPGTGVYEQYF.

V is TRBV5-1 and J is TRBJ2-1; without DNA, the TCRdb call of TRBD2 cannot be checked. Germline lookup yields CDR1 SGHRS and CDR2 YFSETQ. The CDR3 spans 15 residues. CDR3 region: CASSLAWTSVNEQFF.

The rearrangement uses TRBV19 and TRBJ2-2. From germline, CDR1 is LNHDA and CDR2 SQIVND (reference sequence). This CDR3 contains 13 residues. The CDR3 loop reads CASKEKNTGELFF.

The chain has TRBV12-5 and TRBJ1-5; TCRdb designates TRBD1, a call that cannot be tested without DNA. Germline V lookup: CDR1 LGHNT, CDR2 FRNRAP. The CDR3 spans 17 residues. CDR3 sequence reads: CASGFARYGTNNQPQHF.

The J gene is TRBJ2-1, the V gene TRBV12-3 or TRBV12-4; TCRdb names TRBD2, which stays unverified in the absence of DNA. CDR3 length equals 17 residues. The CDR3 sequence is CASSLALGGGAGNEQFF.

The V call is TRBV20-1, the J call TRBJ2-2. CDR3 size: 13 residues. Germline V gives CDR1 DFQATT, CDR2 SNEGSKA (reference sequence). This CDR3 reads CSFRTSNTGELFF.

The chain recombines TRBV7-2 with TRBJ2-2; absent DNA, TCRdb's TRBD1 call cannot be checked. Germline V gene data show CDR1 as SGHTA and CDR2 as FQGNSA. The CDR3 consists of 15 residues. CDR3 region: CASSLTFNRASKLFF.

V is TRBV7-2 and J is TRBJ2-1; lacking DNA, the TRBD2 call made by TCRdb goes unchecked. Germline V gene data show CDR1 as SGHTA and CDR2 as FQGNSA. The CDR3 consists of 16 residues. The CDR3 loop is CASSQGLASSYNEQFF.

This chain connects TRBV28 to TRBJ1-5. CDR3 length: 14 amino acids. Germline values: CDR1 MDHEN, CDR2 SYDVKM. The CDR3 sequence is CASSFVGSNQPQHF.